Listed below are T cell receptor beta chains from one sample, sequenced in a study of response to subunit inactivated influenza vaccine. Each CDR3 protein gets one entry after TCRdb re-called the RT-PCR reads with MiXCR. The sample holds about 240,000 distinct CDR3 sequences; 12% are singletons and the top ten take about 7.8%. Sequenced here: non-naive T cells sorted from PBMCs, sampled approximately 15 days before vaccination. The receptors come from a man aged 50 or older who received an inactivated influenza vaccine. CDR3s include the opening cysteine and the closing phenylalanine or tryptophan. Each record gives: clone size, J gene, D gene, V gene, CDR3 protein, CDR3 DNA. A D gene is named only where the DNA matches it firmly. Expanded clones are given a class, and other clones once, few, many or no size at all.

clone_size: .
j_call: TRBJ2-1
d_call: TRBD1
v_call: TRBV2
cdr3_aa: CASSRDRGLDEQFF
cdr3_nt: TGTGCCAGCAGCCGGGACAGGGGGCTCGATGAGCAGTTCTTC

clone_size: many
j_call: TRBJ2-3
d_call: .
v_call: TRBV10-3
cdr3_aa: CAISPQGADTQYF
cdr3_nt: TGTGCCATCAGTCCCCAGGGAGCAGATACGCAGTATTTT

clone_size: few
j_call: TRBJ1-6
d_call: .
v_call: TRBV20-1
cdr3_aa: CSASIRGLYNSPLHF
cdr3_nt: TGCAGTGCTTCAATAAGGGGACTTTATAATTCACCCCTCCACTTT

clone_size: many
j_call: TRBJ2-1
d_call: .
v_call: TRBV29-1
cdr3_aa: CSVSRTNEQFF
cdr3_nt: TGCAGCGTATCCAGGACCAATGAGCAGTTCTTC

clone_size: once
j_call: TRBJ1-1
d_call: .
v_call: TRBV5-1
cdr3_aa: CASSLAEGVEAFF
cdr3_nt: TGCGCCAGCAGCTTGGCCGAGGGTGTTGAAGCTTTCTTT

clone_size: few
j_call: TRBJ2-1
d_call: .
v_call: TRBV12-3/TRBV12-4
cdr3_aa: CASTFMGNEQFF
cdr3_nt: TGTGCCAGCACCTTTATGGGTAATGAGCAGTTCTTC

clone_size: few
j_call: TRBJ2-2
d_call: .
v_call: TRBV18
cdr3_aa: CASSPGAGELFF
cdr3_nt: TGTGCCAGCTCACCAGGTGCCGGGGAGCTGTTTTTT

clone_size: many
j_call: TRBJ1-5
d_call: TRBD1
v_call: TRBV12-3/TRBV12-4
cdr3_aa: CASRADRGSYQPQHF
cdr3_nt: TGTGCCAGCAGAGCAGACAGGGGGAGCTATCAGCCCCAGCATTTT

clone_size: many
j_call: TRBJ2-7
d_call: TRBD2
v_call: TRBV6-2/TRBV6-3
cdr3_aa: CASSYGAGEQYF
cdr3_nt: TGTGCCAGCAGTTACGGAGCGGGGGAGCAGTACTTC

clone_size: many
j_call: TRBJ2-7
d_call: .
v_call: TRBV5-1
cdr3_aa: CASSSDRSSYEQYF
cdr3_nt: TGTGCCAGCAGCTCCGACAGGAGCTCCTACGAGCAGTACTTC

clone_size: many
j_call: TRBJ2-2
d_call: .
v_call: TRBV4-1
cdr3_aa: CASSLYRGNTGELFF
cdr3_nt: TGCGCCAGCAGCCTCTATCGGGGGAACACCGGGGAGCTGTTTTTT

clone_size: few
j_call: TRBJ2-7
d_call: .
v_call: TRBV2
cdr3_aa: CASSWTVIDEQYF
cdr3_nt: TGTGCCAGCAGCTGGACAGTTATTGACGAGCAGTACTTC

clone_size: few
j_call: TRBJ2-2
d_call: .
v_call: TRBV20-1
cdr3_aa: CSARERGAGELFF
cdr3_nt: TGCAGTGCTAGAGAGAGGGGGGCCGGGGAGCTGTTTTTT

clone_size: few
j_call: TRBJ2-1
d_call: .
v_call: TRBV9
cdr3_aa: CASSVGGASSYNEQFF
cdr3_nt: TGTGCCAGCAGCGTAGGGGGGGCTAGCTCCTACAATGAGCAGTTCTTC

clone_size: .
j_call: TRBJ2-3
d_call: .
v_call: TRBV5-5
cdr3_aa: CASSSYRGTDTQYF
cdr3_nt: TGTGCCAGCAGTTCCTACCGTGGCACAGATACGCAGTATTTT

clone_size: .
j_call: TRBJ1-2
d_call: TRBD1
v_call: TRBV11-2
cdr3_aa: CASSLDRGPSYGYTF
cdr3_nt: TGTGCCAGCAGCTTAGATAGGGGGCCAAGCTATGGCTACACCTTC

clone_size: .
j_call: TRBJ2-7
d_call: TRBD1
v_call: TRBV5-4
cdr3_aa: CASSIAGQGSKQYF
cdr3_nt: TGTGCCAGCAGCATAGCCGGACAGGGATCCAAGCAGTACTTC

clone_size: many
j_call: TRBJ2-7
d_call: .
v_call: TRBV7-9
cdr3_aa: CASSSPSGRRHEQYF
cdr3_nt: TGTGCCAGCAGCAGTCCTTCCGGGCGCCGCCACGAGCAGTACTTC

clone_size: .
j_call: TRBJ1-1
d_call: .
v_call: TRBV15
cdr3_aa: CATSREAGMNTEAFF
cdr3_nt: TGTGCCACCAGCAGAGAGGCAGGGATGAACACTGAAGCTTTCTTT

clone_size: few
j_call: TRBJ2-7
d_call: TRBD1
v_call: TRBV2
cdr3_aa: CASRPHHRDSYEQYF
cdr3_nt: TGTGCCAGCAGACCACACCACCGGGACAGCTACGAGCAGTACTTC

clone_size: .
j_call: TRBJ1-2
d_call: TRBD1
v_call: TRBV6-1
cdr3_aa: CASSQVQGANGYTF
cdr3_nt: TGTGCCAGCAGTCAAGTACAGGGGGCCAATGGCTACACCTTC

clone_size: few
j_call: TRBJ2-7
d_call: .
v_call: TRBV6-1
cdr3_aa: CASSPPDRPYEQYF
cdr3_nt: TGTGCCAGCAGTCCTCCGGACAGACCCTACGAGCAGTACTTC

clone_size: few
j_call: TRBJ1-2
d_call: TRBD1
v_call: TRBV2
cdr3_aa: CASSEGGLIRGQWDYGYTF
cdr3_nt: TGTGCCAGCAGTGAGGGCGGTTTGATCAGGGGGCAGTGGGACTATGGCTACACCTTC

clone_size: few
j_call: TRBJ2-1
d_call: .
v_call: TRBV12-3/TRBV12-4
cdr3_aa: CASSNSPGTTNYNEQFF
cdr3_nt: TGTGCCAGCAGTAACTCCCCCGGGACAACCAACTACAATGAGCAGTTCTTC

clone_size: many
j_call: TRBJ2-5
d_call: .
v_call: TRBV14
cdr3_aa: CASSPLDGTQYF
cdr3_nt: TGTGCCAGCAGCCCTCTCGACGGGACCCAGTACTTC

clone_size: many
j_call: TRBJ2-2
d_call: TRBD1
v_call: TRBV5-1
cdr3_aa: CASSLAGGDTGELFF
cdr3_nt: TGCGCCAGCAGCTTGGCAGGGGGCGACACCGGGGAGCTGTTTTTT

clone_size: .
j_call: TRBJ2-7
d_call: .
v_call: TRBV4-3
cdr3_aa: CASSQGVGFTYEQYF
cdr3_nt: TGCGCCAGCAGCCAAGGGGTAGGGTTTACCTACGAGCAGTACTTC

clone_size: few
j_call: TRBJ2-7
d_call: .
v_call: TRBV9
cdr3_aa: CASSVNQGTYEQYF
cdr3_nt: TGTGCCAGCAGCGTAAACCAGGGAACCTACGAGCAGTACTTC

clone_size: many
j_call: TRBJ1-1
d_call: .
v_call: TRBV3-1
cdr3_aa: CASSQGANTEAFF
cdr3_nt: TGTGCCAGCAGCCAAGGAGCGAACACTGAAGCTTTCTTT

clone_size: .
j_call: TRBJ1-5
d_call: .
v_call: TRBV10-3
cdr3_aa: CAISDPGRDNQPQHF
cdr3_nt: TGTGCCATCAGTGACCCGGGACGGGACAATCAGCCCCAGCATTTT

clone_size: few
j_call: TRBJ2-2
d_call: .
v_call: TRBV28
cdr3_aa: CASSSAGHGLFTGELFF
cdr3_nt: TGTGCCAGCAGTTCCGCCGGGCACGGGCTCTTCACCGGGGAGCTGTTTTTT

clone_size: few
j_call: TRBJ2-7
d_call: .
v_call: TRBV28
cdr3_aa: CASSFTRGEQYF
cdr3_nt: TGTGCCAGCAGTTTTACCCGGGGCGAGCAGTACTTC

clone_size: few
j_call: TRBJ2-3
d_call: .
v_call: TRBV5-1
cdr3_aa: CASSLFFRGNYPDTQYF
cdr3_nt: TGCGCCAGCAGCTTATTCTTTCGAGGGAATTATCCAGATACGCAGTATTTT